This record covers a single T cell receptor (beta chain). The record originates from a study of technical replicates of blood from a few donors. Sequencing was performed with immunoSEQ multiplex PCR; in TCRdb, only in-frame clones are kept and a portion is missing. The table shows more than 75,000 clones, with around 94% occurring only once. The CDR3 is 13 amino acids. Germline V CDR1 and CDR2: KGHSY, FQNENV. V lost 4 bases, J lost 3 bases, and 10 bases lay in between. Material: T cells isolated from PBMCs. The chain recombines TRBV16 with TRBJ2-7; TRBD1 might be the D (6 bases). The sequence was collected from a human donor in good health. CDR3 sequence: CASSRDIGYEQYF. The DNA of the CDR3 is TGTGCCAGCAGCCGGGACATCGGCTACGAGCAGTACTTC.